Listed here are 7 T cell receptor beta chains from one sample, sequenced in a study of blood T cells in healthy people across ages. With a J-beta primer mix and a sample-barcoded 5' primer, a second PCR ran roughly 6 to 11 cycles. Each CDR3 protein is one row after TCRdb ran MiXCR on the 5' RACE reads. The sample carries under 2 million distinct CDR3 sequences, roughly 32% recorded once. The sequenced material came from blood. These receptors were obtained from a woman in her 30s in good health.

J is TRBJ2-3 and V is TRBV6-1; 8 nucleotides match TRBD2. Germline V gives CDR1 MNHNS, CDR2 SASEGT. The CDR3 sequence is 15 residues long. V was clipped by 1 base and J by 1 base; unmatched bases: 1. The CDR3 sequence is CASSEEAGGTDTQYF. DNA of the CDR3: TGTGCCAGCAGTGAAGAAGCGGGGGGCACAGATACGCAGTATTTT.

This clonotype was found many times. The rearrangement links TRBV20-1 to TRBJ2-3, with no clear D. Germline-derived CDR1 and CDR2 are DFQATT and SNEGSKA (reference sequence). The ends were cut back, 0 bases at V and 2 bases at J, with 18 bases in the middle. CDR3 length: 17 amino acids. CDR3 protein: CSARDRTPATYTDTQYF. The CDR3 nucleotides read TGCAGTGCTAGAGACCGAACCCCCGCTACTTACACAGATACGCAGTATTTT.

The sample holds a few counts of this clonotype. The chain recombines TRBV3-1 with TRBJ1-1; D possibly corresponds to TRBD1 (5 bases). Trimming took 4 bases from V and 5 from J, leaving 17 bases between them. Germline V gives CDR1 LGHDT, CDR2 YNNKEL (reference sequence). The CDR3 totals 15 residues. CDR3 loop: CASSLRTLLKTEAFF. The CDR3 coding sequence is TGTGCCAGCAGCCTTAGGACACTCCTTAAGACTGAAGCTTTCTTT. The full variable domain, its missing parts supplied by reference TRBV3-1 and TRBJ1-1, is DTAVSQTPKYLVTQMGNDKSIKCEQNLGHDTMYWYKQDSKKFLKIMFSYNNKELIINETVPNRFSPKSPDKAHLNLHINSLELGDSAVYFCASSLRTLLKTEAFFGQGTRLTVV.

The CDR3 protein is CASSIPGLNTEAFF. In nucleotides, the CDR3 is TGTGCCAGTAGTATTCCAGGTTTGAACACTGAAGCTTTCTTT. This rearrangement joins TRBV19 to TRBJ1-1; D is undetermined. This CDR3 region has 14 residues. V was cut by 3 bases and J by 0 bases, with 8 bases left in between. Per the germline V gene, CDR1 is LNHDA and CDR2 is SQIVND (reference sequence).

Here the CDR3 reads CASSLRGPPGEQYF. In DNA, the CDR3 is TGCGCCAGCAGCTTGAGGGGTCCCCCAGGGGAGCAGTACTTC. V gene TRBV5-1 combines with J gene TRBJ2-5; a weak D match, TRBD1 (6 bases). V was cut by 1 base and J by 11 bases, with 18 bases left in between. Germline assignment: CDR1 SGHRS and CDR2 YFSETQ. This CDR3 spans 14 amino acids.

The chain recombines TRBV12-3 or TRBV12-4 with TRBJ2-7; TRBD1 aligns across 9 bases. V was pared by 6 bases and J by 3 bases, with 9 bases of the junction left unmatched. The CDR3 contains 15 residues. CDR3 in DNA: TGTGCCAGCAGCTCCTCCGGGACAGGGCACTACGAGCAGTACTTC. Translation: CASSSSGTGHYEQYF.

This clonotype was observed a few times. The chain is built from TRBV5-1 and TRBJ2-1; D unclear. There are 15 residues in the CDR3. Between the trimmed V and J ends, which lost 1 base and 0 bases, there was a span of 8 bases. Germline assignment: CDR1 SGHRS and CDR2 YFSETQ. CDR3: CASSLRFSSYNEQFF. The CDR3 DNA follows: TGCGCCAGCAGCTTGCGTTTCAGCTCCTACAATGAGCAGTTCTTC.